The 20 T cell receptor beta chains below all came from one sample that was sequenced in a study of cytomegalovirus exposure and HLA in healthy donors. The primer mix had 60 Vbeta and 13 Jbeta primers. The data were produced by immunoSEQ multiplex PCR, yet TCRdb's version contains in-frame clones alone and is incomplete. The data contain about 140,000 clones, 82% of them singletons. The sequencing input was PBMCs. These receptors all stem from a woman aged 40-49 years in good health and CMV-seronegative.

CDR3 in amino acids: CASSFRGGYTF. CDR3 bases: TGTGCCAGCAGCTTTCGGGGTGGCTACACCTTC. The chain carries TRBV7-9 and TRBJ1-2; D unclear. This CDR3 spans 11 amino acids. Germline lookup yields CDR1 SEHNR and CDR2 FQNEAQ (reference sequence). The V and J ends lost 3 bases and 7 bases respectively, with 6 bases between them. Full variable domain (outside the CDR3, taken from reference TRBV7-9 and TRBJ1-2): DTGVSQNPRHKITKRGQNVTFRCDPISEHNRLYWYRQTLGQGPEFLTYFQNEAQLEKSRLLSDRFSAERPKGSFSTLEIQRTEQGDSAMYLCASSFRGGYTFGSGTRLTVV.

The chain is built from TRBV16 and TRBJ2-7, with TRBD1 matching over 7 bases. This CDR3 is 15 amino acids long. J gave up 9 bases and V 7 bases, and 18 bases lay outside the gene matches. Per germline, CDR1 KGHSY and CDR2 FQNENV. CDR3 nucleotides: TGTGCCAGCACCCAGACAAGGGGGCCAGCCAGCGGGCAGTACTTC. Residues: CASTQTRGPASGQYF.

This clone was observed a handful of times. The chain recombines TRBV5-4 with TRBJ2-3, with 11 bases matching TRBD2. Unmatched junction bases numbered 6, after V lost 1 base and J lost 5 bases. The V gene's germline CDR1 is SGHNT and CDR2 YYREEE (reference sequence). The CDR3 is 16 residues long. CDR3 coding DNA: TGTGCCAGCAGCTTGCCACTAGCGGGAGCTAGAGATACGCAGTATTTT. It is translated as CASSLPLAGARDTQYF. Full variable domain (outside the CDR3, taken from reference TRBV5-4 and TRBJ2-3): ETGVTQSPTHLIKTRGQQVTLRCSSQSGHNTVSWYQQALGQGPQFIFQYYREEENGRGNFPPRFSGLQFPNYSSELNVNALELDDSALYLCASSLPLAGARDTQYFGPGTRLTVL.

This clone was recorded once. V and J are TRBV5-1 and TRBJ2-2; 12 bases are a match to TRBD1. In germline, CDR1 is SGHRS, CDR2 YFSETQ. This CDR3 comprises 16 residues. J was trimmed by 5 bases and V by 6 bases; bases with no gene match: 8. CDR3 amino acids: CASTGQGAPGTGELFF. The CDR3 coding sequence is TGCGCCAGCACGGGACAGGGGGCGCCCGGGACCGGGGAGCTGTTTTTT. Based on the CDR3 plus reference TRBV5-1 and TRBJ2-2, the full variable domain is KAGVTQTPRYLIKTRGQQVTLSCSPISGHRSVSWYQQTPGQGLQFLFEYFSETQRNKGNFPGRFSGRQFSNSRSEMNVSTLELGDSALYLCASTGQGAPGTGELFFGEGSRLTVL.

The chain is built from TRBV28 and TRBJ2-7, with D possibly TRBD1 on 6 matching bases. Germline V gene sequence: CDR1 MDHEN, CDR2 SYDVKM. Deletions cut 3 bases from V and 5 bases from J, with 14 bases between. The CDR3 is 14 residues long. The CDR3, as DNA: TGTGCCAGCAGTTTTGACAGGCTGTCACACGAGCAGTACTTC. It translates to CASSFDRLSHEQYF.

This sequence joins TRBV6-6 and TRBJ1-5; D is undetermined. CDR3 size: 16 residues. Germline values: CDR1 MNHNY, CDR2 SVGAGI (reference sequence). V lost 2 bases and J lost 0, with 11 bases in between. CDR3 region: CASSYEGSYSNQPQHF. Written as DNA, the CDR3 is TGTGCCAGCAGTTACGAGGGATCCTATAGCAATCAGCCCCAGCATTTT.

This clone was counted a few times. The chain has TRBV28 and TRBJ2-2; D is possibly TRBD2 (5 bases). Germline CDR1 MDHEN, CDR2 SYDVKM. The CDR3 is made up of 15 amino acids. The V end lost 7 bases, the J end lost 1 base, and 13 bases lay between the germline ends. This CDR3 is CASTRSGLNTGELFF. CDR3 bases: TGTGCCAGCACTCGAAGCGGACTGAACACCGGGGAGCTGTTTTTT. The variable domain in full, with the rest retrieved from reference TRBV28 and TRBJ2-2, is DVKVTQSSRYLVKRTGEKVFLECVQDMDHENMFWYRQDPGLGLRLIYFSYDVKMKEKGDIPEGYSVSREKKERFSLILESASTNQTSMYLCASTRSGLNTGELFFGEGSRLTVL.

The rearrangement joins TRBV5-8 to TRBJ2-1, with 7 bases lining up with TRBD1. CDR1 SGHTS and CDR2 YDEGEE come from the germline V gene. J was trimmed by 8 bases and V by 3 bases; bases with no gene match: 11. The CDR3 runs to 15 residues. The CDR3 DNA is TGTGCCAGCAGCTGGGGGATCGACAGGGAGTATGAGCAGTTCTTC. It encodes CASSWGIDREYEQFF.

The chain couples TRBV29-1 to TRBJ2-1; the match to TRBD2 covers 9 bases. Looked up from germline, CDR1 is SQVTM and CDR2 is ANQGSEA. The V gene end was trimmed by 4 bases and the J gene end by 8 bases; junction bases not matched to a gene: 6. The CDR3 runs 13 residues. CDR3 in DNA: TGCAGCGTTGTCCGGGCGGGAGGGGATGAGCAGTTCTTC. Protein: CSVVRAGGDEQFF.

This chain uses TRBV7-9 with TRBJ1-5; perhaps TRBD1 as D (5 bases). Germline V CDR1 and CDR2: SEHNR, FQNEAQ (reference sequence). V lost 6 bases and J 2 bases, leaving 14 bases between the germline ends. The CDR3 runs 15 residues. This CDR3 reads CASSRTGGGNQPQHF. The CDR3 DNA follows: TGTGCCAGCAGTAGAACCGGGGGTGGCAATCAGCCCCAGCATTTT.

The chain couples TRBV7-3 to TRBJ2-3; D may be TRBD1 (6 bases). The ends were cut back, 0 bases at V and 1 base at J, with 17 bases in the middle. This CDR3 region has 18 residues. Germline V CDR1 and CDR2: SGHTA, FQGTGA. CDR3 protein: CASSLTLAGYRGTDTQYF. In nucleotides, the CDR3 is TGTGCCAGCAGCTTAACTCTAGCAGGGTACAGGGGCACAGATACGCAGTATTTT.

V is TRBV5-1 and J is TRBJ2-3, with 16 nucleotides matching TRBD2. Germline V gives CDR1 SGHRS, CDR2 YFSETQ. This CDR3 region has 18 residues. V gave up 0 bases and J gave up 4 bases; unmatched junction bases: 5. CDR3 DNA sequence: TGCGCCAGCAGCTTGGCGGGACTAGCGGGAGGGCCCCCAGATACGCAGTATTTT. Translated, it gives CASSLAGLAGGPPDTQYF.

The chain recombines TRBV6-1 with TRBJ2-7; 7 bases line up with TRBD1. CDR1 and CDR2 (germline): MNHNS, SASEGT. The CDR3 is 15 amino acids. Trimming took 6 bases from V and 3 from J; bases not matched to a gene: 11. For the CDR3, the DNA is TGTGCCAGCAGATCCGGGACAGCGAACTTCTACGAGCAGTACTTC. Its protein is CASRSGTANFYEQYF.

This chain links TRBV20-1 with TRBJ2-1; D not resolved. Between the trimmed V and J ends, which lost 3 bases and 5 bases, there was a span of 5 bases. CDR1 DFQATT and CDR2 SNEGSKA come from the germline V gene (reference sequence). This CDR3 spans 11 amino acids. The CDR3 nucleotides read TGCAGTGCTAGTAGAGACAATGAGCAGTTCTTC. Its protein product is CSASRDNEQFF.

The genes are TRBV11-2 and TRBJ2-1; D is perhaps TRBD1 (5 bases). The CDR3 has 15 amino acids. Germline V gene sequence: CDR1 SGHAT, CDR2 FQNNGV. Trimming took off 0 bases at V and 6 bases at J, with 12 bases between the two ends. The chain's CDR3 is CASSLDYQGPNEQFF. The DNA of the CDR3 is TGTGCCAGCAGCTTAGATTACCAGGGCCCCAATGAGCAGTTCTTC.

The chain carries TRBV18 and TRBJ1-1, with D possibly matching TRBD1 (6 bases). Looked up from germline, CDR1 is KGHSH and CDR2 is LQKENI. This CDR3 is 19 amino acids long. With 5 bases removed from V and 1 base from J, the gap between germline ends came to 26 bases. CDR3 nucleotides: TGTGCCAGCTCAGGTCCCTCGAAAGACGTGTGGGACAAGAACACTGAAGCTTTCTTT. Translated, it gives CASSGPSKDVWDKNTEAFF.

The table lists this clone with a few counts. V and J are TRBV7-3 and TRBJ2-1, with 12 bases fitting TRBD2. The V and J ends lost 8 bases and 1 base, in that order; junction bases with no gene match: 3. The CDR3 runs 15 residues. CDR1 is SGHTA, CDR2 FQGTGA, per germline. CDR3 amino acids: CASGLAGGSYNEQFF. The DNA for the CDR3 is TGTGCCAGCGGTCTAGCGGGAGGGTCCTACAATGAGCAGTTCTTC.

The rearrangement uses TRBV7-3 and TRBJ2-7; possibly TRBD2 for D (8 bases). In germline, CDR1 is SGHTA, CDR2 FQGTGA. The CDR3 spans 18 residues. Trimming stripped 2 bases from V and 2 bases from J, with 22 bases between. This CDR3 reads CASSLRSGRGPATYEQYF. The CDR3 DNA sequence: TGTGCCAGCAGCTTACGCTCCGGGAGGGGGCCAGCGACCTACGAGCAGTACTTC.

The chain uses TRBV6-5 and TRBJ1-4; tentatively, D is TRBD1 (6 bases). The CDR3 spans 16 residues. V lost 2 bases and J 8 bases, leaving 18 bases between the germline ends. Looked up from germline, CDR1 is MNHEY and CDR2 is SVGAGI. Here the CDR3 DNA reads TGTGCCAGCAGTTACAACGCGCAGGGGTTCGAAGAAAAACTGTTTTTT. Translating gives CASSYNAQGFEEKLFF.

This clone came up a few times. The chain uses TRBV19 and TRBJ2-1; TRBD2 matches at 10 bases. The junction had 9 bases not matched to a gene; V was cut back by 10 bases and J by 12 bases. Germline V gene lookup returns CDR1 LNHDA and CDR2 SQIVND (reference sequence). CDR3 length: 12 amino acids. The CDR3 is CATSGLASRQFF. CDR3 bases: TGTGCCACCTCGGGACTAGCGTCCCGGCAGTTCTTC.